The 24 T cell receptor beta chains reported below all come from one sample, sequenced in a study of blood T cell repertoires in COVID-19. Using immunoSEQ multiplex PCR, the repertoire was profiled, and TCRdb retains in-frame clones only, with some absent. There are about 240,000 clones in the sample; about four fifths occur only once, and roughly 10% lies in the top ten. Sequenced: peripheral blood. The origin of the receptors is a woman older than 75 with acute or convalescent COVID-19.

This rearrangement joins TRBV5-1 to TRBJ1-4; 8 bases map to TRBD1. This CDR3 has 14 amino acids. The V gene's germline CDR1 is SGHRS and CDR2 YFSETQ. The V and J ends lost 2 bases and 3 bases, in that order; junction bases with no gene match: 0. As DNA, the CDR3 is TGCGCCAGCAGCTTACAGGGGGCTAATGAAAAACTGTTTTTT. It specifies CASSLQGANEKLFF.

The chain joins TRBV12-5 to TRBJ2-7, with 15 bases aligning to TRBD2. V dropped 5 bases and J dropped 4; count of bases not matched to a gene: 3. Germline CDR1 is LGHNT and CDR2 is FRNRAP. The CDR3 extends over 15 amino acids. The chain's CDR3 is CASGPGTSGGYEQYF. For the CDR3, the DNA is TGTGCTAGTGGTCCAGGGACTAGCGGGGGGTACGAGCAGTACTTC.

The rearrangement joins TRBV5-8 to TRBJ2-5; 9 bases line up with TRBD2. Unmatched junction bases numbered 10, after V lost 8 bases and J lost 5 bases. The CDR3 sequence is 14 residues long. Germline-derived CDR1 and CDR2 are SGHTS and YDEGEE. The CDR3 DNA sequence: TGTGCCAGTGGCGAGCGGGGGGTCTGGGAGACCCAGTACTTC. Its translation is CASGERGVWETQYF.

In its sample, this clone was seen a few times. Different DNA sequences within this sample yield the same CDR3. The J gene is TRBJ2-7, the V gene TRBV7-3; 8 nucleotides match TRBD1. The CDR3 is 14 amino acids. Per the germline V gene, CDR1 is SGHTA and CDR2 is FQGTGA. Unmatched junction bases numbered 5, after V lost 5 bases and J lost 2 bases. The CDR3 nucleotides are TGTGCCAGCAGCCTGCGACAGGGGCCCTACGAGCAGTACTTC. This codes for CASSLRQGPYEQYF.

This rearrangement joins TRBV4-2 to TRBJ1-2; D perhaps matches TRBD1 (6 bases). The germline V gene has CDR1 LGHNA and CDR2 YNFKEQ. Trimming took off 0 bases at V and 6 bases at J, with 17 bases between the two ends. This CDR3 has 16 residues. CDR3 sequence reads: CASSQEQGVDFDGYTF. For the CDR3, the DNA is TGTGCCAGCAGCCAAGAACAGGGAGTTGATTTTGATGGCTACACCTTC.

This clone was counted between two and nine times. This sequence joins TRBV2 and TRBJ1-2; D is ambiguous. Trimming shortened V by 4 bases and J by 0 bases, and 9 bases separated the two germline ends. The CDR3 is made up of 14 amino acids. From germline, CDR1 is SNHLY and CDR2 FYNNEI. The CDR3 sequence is CASSGASSNYGYTF. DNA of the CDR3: TGTGCCAGCAGTGGGGCGTCCTCTAACTATGGCTACACCTTC.

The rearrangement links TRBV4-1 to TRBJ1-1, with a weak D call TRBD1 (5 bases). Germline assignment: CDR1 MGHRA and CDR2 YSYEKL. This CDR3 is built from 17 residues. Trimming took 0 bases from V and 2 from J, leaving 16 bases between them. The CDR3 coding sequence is TGCGCCAGCAGCCAAGAGGGGCCCCCTAGTCTCAACACTGAAGCTTTCTTT. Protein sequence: CASSQEGPPSLNTEAFF.

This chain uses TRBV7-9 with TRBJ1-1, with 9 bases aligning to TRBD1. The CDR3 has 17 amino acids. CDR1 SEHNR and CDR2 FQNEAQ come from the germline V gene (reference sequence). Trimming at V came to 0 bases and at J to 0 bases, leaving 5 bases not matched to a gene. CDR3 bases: TGTGCCAGCAGCTTAGCCCCGGGACAGGGAATGAACACTGAAGCTTTCTTT. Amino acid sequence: CASSLAPGQGMNTEAFF.

The CDR3, as DNA: TGTGCCAGCAGTGAAATGCGAAAAGAGACCCAGTACTTC. Amino acid sequence: CASSEMRKETQYF. The chain couples TRBV2 to TRBJ2-5; D unresolved. Trimming shortened V by 2 bases and J by 3 bases, and 7 bases separated the two germline ends. This CDR3 has 13 amino acids. Germline loops: CDR1 SNHLY, CDR2 FYNNEI.

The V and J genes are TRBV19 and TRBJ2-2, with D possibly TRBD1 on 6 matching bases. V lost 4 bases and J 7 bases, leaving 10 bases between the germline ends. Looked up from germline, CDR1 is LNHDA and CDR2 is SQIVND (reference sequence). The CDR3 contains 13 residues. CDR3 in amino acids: CASSTTGGGELFF. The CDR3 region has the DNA TGTGCCAGTAGTACGACAGGAGGCGGGGAGCTGTTTTTT.

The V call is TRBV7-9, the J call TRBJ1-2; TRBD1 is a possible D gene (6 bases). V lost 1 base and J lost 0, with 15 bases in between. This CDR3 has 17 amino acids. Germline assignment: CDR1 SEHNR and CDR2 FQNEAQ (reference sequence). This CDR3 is CASSLGGQDGANYGYTF. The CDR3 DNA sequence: TGTGCCAGCAGCTTAGGGGGGCAAGACGGAGCTAACTATGGCTACACCTTC.

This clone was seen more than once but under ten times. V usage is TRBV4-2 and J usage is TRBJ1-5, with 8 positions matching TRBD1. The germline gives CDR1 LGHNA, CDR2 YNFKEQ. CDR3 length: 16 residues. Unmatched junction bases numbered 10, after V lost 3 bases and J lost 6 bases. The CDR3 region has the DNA TGTGCCAGCAGCCAGGAAGGACAGGGTTCATCTCAGCCCCAGCATTTT. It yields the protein CASSQEGQGSSQPQHF.

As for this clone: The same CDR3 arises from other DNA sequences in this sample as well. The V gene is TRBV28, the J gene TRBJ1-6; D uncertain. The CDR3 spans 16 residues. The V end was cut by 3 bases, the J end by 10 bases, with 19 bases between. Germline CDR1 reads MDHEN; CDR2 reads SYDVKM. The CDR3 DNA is TGTGCCAGCAGTTTGAGGGTCGGTGCGGTCGGATCACCCCTCCACTTT. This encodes CASSLRVGAVGSPLHF.

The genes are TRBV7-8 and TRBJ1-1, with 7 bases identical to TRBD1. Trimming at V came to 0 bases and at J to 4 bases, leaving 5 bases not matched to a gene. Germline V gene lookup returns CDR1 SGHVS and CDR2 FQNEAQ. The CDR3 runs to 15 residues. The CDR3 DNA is TGTGCCAGCAGCTTAGCGCCTACAGGGGCCACTGAAGCTTTCTTT. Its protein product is CASSLAPTGATEAFF.

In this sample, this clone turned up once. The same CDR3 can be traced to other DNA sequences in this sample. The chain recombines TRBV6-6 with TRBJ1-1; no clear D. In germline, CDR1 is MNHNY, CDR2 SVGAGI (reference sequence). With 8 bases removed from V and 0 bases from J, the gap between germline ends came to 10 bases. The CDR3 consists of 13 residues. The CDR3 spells CASRGQMNTEAFF. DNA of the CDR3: TGTGCCAGCCGCGGGCAGATGAACACTGAAGCTTTCTTT.

This CDR3 is CASTGTLLPNQPQHF. CDR3 sequence (DNA): TGTGCCAGCACCGGGACACTCTTACCTAATCAGCCCCAGCATTTT. The chain recombines TRBV2 with TRBJ1-5, with D possibly TRBD1 on 6 matching bases. The germline V gene encodes CDR1 SNHLY and CDR2 FYNNEI. The CDR3 is made up of 15 amino acids. The V end was cut by 7 bases, the J end by 4 bases, with 17 bases between.

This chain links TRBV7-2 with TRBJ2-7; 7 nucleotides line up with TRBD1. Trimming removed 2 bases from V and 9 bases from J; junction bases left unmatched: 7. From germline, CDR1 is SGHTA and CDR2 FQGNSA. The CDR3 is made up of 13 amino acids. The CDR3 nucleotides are TGTGCCAGCAGCTTAAGACAGGGCCAGATGCAGTACTTC. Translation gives CASSLRQGQMQYF.

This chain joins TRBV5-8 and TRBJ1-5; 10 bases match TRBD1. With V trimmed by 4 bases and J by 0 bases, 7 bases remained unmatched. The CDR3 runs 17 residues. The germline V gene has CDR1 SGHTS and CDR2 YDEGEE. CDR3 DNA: TGTGCCAGCAGCCCCGGGACAGGGGTTGATAGCAATCAGCCCCAGCATTTT. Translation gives CASSPGTGVDSNQPQHF.

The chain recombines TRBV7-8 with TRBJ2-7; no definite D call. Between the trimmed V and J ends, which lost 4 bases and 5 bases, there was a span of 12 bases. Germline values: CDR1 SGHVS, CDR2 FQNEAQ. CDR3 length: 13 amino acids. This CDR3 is CASSSIGVDEQYF. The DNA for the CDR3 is TGTGCCAGCAGCTCAATAGGAGTCGACGAGCAGTACTTC.

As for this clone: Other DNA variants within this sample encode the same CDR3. The chain's CDR3 is CASSQERQGWQPQHF. Written as DNA, the CDR3 is TGCGCCAGCAGCCAAGAGAGGCAGGGTTGGCAGCCCCAGCATTTT. This sequence joins TRBV4-1 and TRBJ1-5; tentative D call: TRBD1 (5 bases). Between the trimmed V and J ends, which lost 0 bases and 7 bases, there was a span of 13 bases. Germline CDR1 is MGHRA and CDR2 is YSYEKL. CDR3 size: 15 residues.

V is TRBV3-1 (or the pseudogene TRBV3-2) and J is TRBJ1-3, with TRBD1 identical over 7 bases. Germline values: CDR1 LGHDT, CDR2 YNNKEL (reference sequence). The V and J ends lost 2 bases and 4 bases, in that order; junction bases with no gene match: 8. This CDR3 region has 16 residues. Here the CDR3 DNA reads TGTGCCAGCAGCCAAACCCGGGACAGTTTGGGAAACACCATATATTTT. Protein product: CASSQTRDSLGNTIYF.

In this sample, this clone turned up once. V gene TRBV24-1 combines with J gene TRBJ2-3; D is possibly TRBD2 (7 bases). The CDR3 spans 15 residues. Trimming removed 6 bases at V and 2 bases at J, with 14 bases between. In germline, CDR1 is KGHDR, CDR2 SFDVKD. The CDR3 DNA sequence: TGTGCCACCAGTCTAGGGGGGGGTATCACAGATACGCAGTATTTT. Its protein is CATSLGGGITDTQYF.

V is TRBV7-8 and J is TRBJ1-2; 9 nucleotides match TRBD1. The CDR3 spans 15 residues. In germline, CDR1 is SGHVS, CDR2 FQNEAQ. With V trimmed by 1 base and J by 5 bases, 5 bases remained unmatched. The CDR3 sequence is CASSLGGQGGYGYTF. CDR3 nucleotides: TGTGCCAGCAGCTTAGGGGGACAGGGAGGATATGGCTACACCTTC.

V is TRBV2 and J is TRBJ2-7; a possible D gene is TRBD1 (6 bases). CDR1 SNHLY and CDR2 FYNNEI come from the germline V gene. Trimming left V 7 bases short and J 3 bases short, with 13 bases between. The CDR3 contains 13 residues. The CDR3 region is CASKTGIIYEQYF. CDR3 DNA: TGTGCCAGCAAAACAGGGATAATCTACGAGCAGTACTTC.